Shown below are 30 T cell receptor beta chains from a single sample sequenced in a study of cytomegalovirus exposure and HLA in healthy donors. The protocol was immunoSEQ multiplex PCR, while the TCRdb copy is restricted to in-frame clones and leaves out a portion. Among about 240,000 clones listed, 70% to 90% were seen once. Sample: PBMCs. The receptors were sampled from a woman aged 25-40 years in good health and CMV-seropositive.

The V call is TRBV5-1, the J call TRBJ2-7; no firm D call. The CDR3 spans 14 residues. Germline CDR1 is SGHRS and CDR2 is YFSETQ. V was shortened by 2 bases and J by 3 bases, with 12 bases between the two germline ends. The CDR3 loop is CASSFGTANYEQYF. The CDR3 nucleotides are TGCGCCAGCAGCTTTGGAACAGCAAACTACGAGCAGTACTTC.

The rearrangement uses TRBV7-6 and TRBJ2-1; D is perhaps TRBD2 (6 bases). This CDR3 has 13 amino acids. Germline V gene lookup returns CDR1 SGHVS and CDR2 FNYEAQ. Trimming stripped 0 bases from V and 6 bases from J, with 6 bases between. The chain's CDR3 is CASSLAGGNEQFF. CDR3 DNA: TGTGCCAGCAGCTTAGCGGGGGGCAATGAGCAGTTCTTC. Supplemented by reference TRBV7-6 and TRBJ2-1, the full variable domain reads GAGVSQSPRYKVTKRGQDVALRCDPISGHVSLYWYRQALGQGPEFLTYFNYEAQQDKSGLPNDRFSAERPEGSISTLTIQRTEQRDSAMYRCASSLAGGNEQFFGPGTRLTVL.

This chain links TRBV19 with TRBJ2-7, with TRBD2 as a possible D gene (6 bases). This CDR3 region has 14 residues. CDR1 LNHDA and CDR2 SQIVND come from the germline V gene (reference sequence). V lost 2 bases, J lost 4 bases, and 12 bases lay in between. The CDR3: CASSILAEGYEQYF. The CDR3 DNA reads TGTGCCAGTAGTATACTGGCGGAGGGGTACGAGCAGTACTTC.

The chain recombines TRBV6-1 with TRBJ2-3, with D maybe TRBD1 (6 bases). The germline CDR1 and CDR2 sequences are MNHNS and SASEGT. CDR3 length: 15 residues. Trimming took off 7 bases at V and 6 bases at J, with 20 bases between the two ends. The CDR3 spells CASTGQGKRWDTQYF. The CDR3 DNA follows: TGTGCCAGCACCGGCCAGGGGAAGCGATGGGATACGCAGTATTTT.

This rearrangement joins TRBV6-1 to TRBJ1-3, with 7 nucleotides matching TRBD1. Per the germline V gene, CDR1 is MNHNS and CDR2 is SASEGT. The CDR3 extends over 15 amino acids. V lost 7 bases to trimming and J lost 3 bases; unmatched junction nucleotides: 9. Here the CDR3 DNA reads TGTGCCAGCACTACACTGACAGGGTATGGAAACACCATATATTTT. It specifies CASTTLTGYGNTIYF.

The chain carries TRBV6-1 and TRBJ2-3; 12 bases fit TRBD2. Trimming at V came to 6 bases and at J to 5 bases, leaving 6 bases not matched to a gene. CDR3 length: 15 amino acids. The V gene's germline CDR1 is MNHNS and CDR2 SASEGT. This CDR3 is CASRRLAGAGDTQYF. In DNA form, the CDR3 reads TGTGCCAGCAGACGACTAGCGGGAGCTGGAGATACGCAGTATTTT.

The chain uses TRBV7-3 and TRBJ2-3, with 7 bases fitting TRBD1. Trimming at V came to 5 bases and at J to 1 base, leaving 6 bases not matched to a gene. In germline, CDR1 is SGHTA, CDR2 FQGTGA. The CDR3 sequence is 15 residues long. As DNA, the CDR3 is TGTGCCAGCAGCGACGCTACAGGGGGCACAGATACGCAGTATTTT. Its translation: CASSDATGGTDTQYF. Using reference TRBV7-3 and TRBJ2-3 for the parts outside the CDR3, the full variable domain is GAGVSQTPSNKVTEKGKYVELRCDPISGHTALYWYRQSLGQGPEFLIYFQGTGAADDSGLPNDRFFAVRPEGSVSTLKIQRTERGDSAVYLCASSDATGGTDTQYFGPGTRLTVL.

In this sample, this clone turned up once. A junction end diverges from the germline sequence, so it may reflect a read error. The V gene is TRBV7-9, the J gene TRBJ1-4; 8 bases are shared with TRBD1. This CDR3 is 14 amino acids long. Per germline, CDR1 SEHNR and CDR2 FQNEAQ (reference sequence). The CDR3 reads CASRRTGTTEKLFF. CDR3 coding DNA: TGTGCCAGCAGGAGGACAGGGACTACTGAAAAACTGTTTTTT.

V gene TRBV4-1 combines with J gene TRBJ2-3, with 10 bases fitting TRBD2. Germline CDR1 reads MGHRA; CDR2 reads YSYEKL. J lost 4 bases, V lost 4 bases, and 8 bases had no gene match. CDR3 size: 16 residues. The CDR3 sequence: CASSRQTSGSADTQYF. In DNA form, the CDR3 reads TGCGCCAGCAGCCGACAGACTAGCGGGTCGGCAGATACGCAGTATTTT.

This clone was detected once. The chain joins TRBV9 to TRBJ1-3, with TRBD1 as a possible D gene (6 bases). The CDR3 sequence is 17 residues long. Germline values: CDR1 SGDLS, CDR2 YYNGEE. V was clipped by 0 bases and J by 0 bases, with 13 bases between them. The CDR3 region has the DNA TGTGCCAGCAGCGTAGAGCCAGGGGCCAGCTCTGGAAACACCATATATTTT. Amino acids: CASSVEPGASSGNTIYF. Drawing the rest from reference TRBV9 and TRBJ1-3, the complete variable domain is DSGVTQTPKHLITATGQRVTLRCSPRSGDLSVYWYQQSLDQGLQFLIQYYNGEERAKGNILERFSAQQFPDLHSELNLSSLELGDSALYFCASSVEPGASSGNTIYFGEGSWLTVV.

This chain connects TRBV5-4 to TRBJ1-3; 7 bases fit TRBD1. CDR1 is SGHNT and CDR2 is YYREEE in the germline V gene (reference sequence). The CDR3 extends over 16 amino acids. Trimming at V came to 0 bases and at J to 2 bases, leaving 5 bases not matched to a gene. Here the CDR3 DNA reads TGTGCCAGCAGCTTGGGTTCGACAGGGACTGGAAACACCATATATTTT. The encoded protein is CASSLGSTGTGNTIYF.

The V gene is TRBV30, the J gene TRBJ2-1, with 14 nucleotides matching TRBD2. J gave up 7 bases and V 0 bases, and 5 bases lay outside the gene matches. Looked up from germline, CDR1 is GTSNPN and CDR2 is SVGIG (reference sequence). This CDR3 has 16 residues. The CDR3 DNA sequence: TGTGCCTGGAGTGTCCCGACTAGCGGGGGGGGAAATGAGCAGTTCTTC. Translated, it gives CAWSVPTSGGGNEQFF.

The chain combines TRBV14 with TRBJ2-7; tentative D call: TRBD2 (5 bases). From germline, CDR1 is SGHDN and CDR2 FVKESK. The CDR3 totals 14 residues. The germline V and J ends were trimmed by 6 bases and 1 base, with 13 bases remaining between them. The CDR3 protein is CASSRRTGSYEQYF. Here the CDR3 DNA reads TGTGCCAGCAGTCGCCGGACGGGGTCCTACGAGCAGTACTTC.

The CDR3 reads CASSLKQAGYTEAFF. As DNA, the CDR3 is TGCGCCAGCAGCTTGAAACAGGCGGGGTACACTGAAGCTTTCTTT. This chain uses TRBV5-1 with TRBJ1-1; tentative D call: TRBD1 (5 bases). This CDR3 spans 15 amino acids. Trimming shortened V by 1 base and J by 3 bases, and 13 bases separated the two germline ends. Germline-derived CDR1 and CDR2 are SGHRS and YFSETQ.

V and J are TRBV4-2 and TRBJ2-5; D remains unclear. The CDR3 runs to 17 residues. CDR1 LGHNA and CDR2 YNFKEQ come from the germline V gene. V was cut by 0 bases and J by 4 bases, with 18 bases left in between. The CDR3 loop is CASSQDYSLVLGETQYF. The DNA of the CDR3 is TGTGCCAGCAGCCAAGATTATAGCCTAGTTCTAGGAGAGACCCAGTACTTC.

The chain uses TRBV4-1 and TRBJ1-2, with TRBD1 matching 7 bases. Looked up from germline, CDR1 is MGHRA and CDR2 is YSYEKL. This CDR3 is built from 18 residues. V trimming: 1 base; J trimming: 0 bases; junction bases outside the gene matches: 11. Here the CDR3 reads CASSQVSDTGVANYGYTF. In DNA, the CDR3 is TGCGCCAGCAGCCAAGTGTCGGATACAGGGGTGGCTAACTATGGCTACACCTTC.

The rearrangement joins TRBV19 to TRBJ1-1; the match to TRBD1 covers 7 bases. The trim removed 5 bases at V and 0 bases at J, leaving 9 bases unmatched. The germline V gene has CDR1 LNHDA and CDR2 SQIVND (reference sequence). This CDR3 region has 16 residues. The CDR3 region is CASSRRDSLMNTEAFF. CDR3 nucleotides: TGTGCCAGTAGTCGACGGGACAGCTTAATGAACACTGAAGCTTTCTTT.

This clone was detected only once. The chain carries TRBV11-2 and TRBJ1-2, with D perhaps matching TRBD1 (6 bases). Germline V CDR1 and CDR2: SGHAT, FQNNGV. The CDR3 runs 18 residues. V was clipped by 4 bases and J by 0 bases, with 21 bases between them. The chain's CDR3 is CASSSVPLRQAANYGYTF. CDR3 coding DNA: TGTGCCAGCAGCTCCGTCCCCCTGAGACAGGCAGCTAACTATGGCTACACCTTC.

The chain is built from TRBV5-1 and TRBJ1-2; D is ambiguous. The CDR3 is 14 residues long. Trimming took 5 bases from V and 0 from J, leaving 11 bases between them. Germline assignment: CDR1 SGHRS and CDR2 YFSETQ. CDR3 coding DNA: TGCGCCAGCAGGCAGGCCTTATCTAACTATGGCTACACCTTC. The encoded protein is CASRQALSNYGYTF.

The gene calls are TRBV7-8 and TRBJ2-2; 9 bases are shared with TRBD1. Trimming took 5 bases from V and 4 from J; bases not matched to a gene: 11. This CDR3 has 17 residues. Germline V lookup: CDR1 SGHVS, CDR2 FQNEAQ. The CDR3 here is CASSVTPGTGSTGELFF. In DNA, the CDR3 is TGTGCCAGCAGCGTCACTCCCGGGACAGGGTCCACCGGGGAGCTGTTTTTT.

This clone appeared a few times. V gene TRBV5-1 combines with J gene TRBJ1-2, with unresolved D. Trimming took off 4 bases at V and 0 bases at J, with 10 bases between the two ends. The CDR3 runs 14 residues. Per germline, CDR1 SGHRS and CDR2 YFSETQ. The CDR3 reads CASSPTTANYGYTF. For the CDR3, the DNA is TGCGCCAGCAGCCCGACTACCGCTAACTATGGCTACACCTTC.

The chain has TRBV30 and TRBJ1-5; D ambiguous. Germline values: CDR1 GTSNPN, CDR2 SVGIG (reference sequence). Trimming shortened V by 2 bases and J by 4 bases, and 9 bases separated the two germline ends. The CDR3 runs to 13 residues. CDR3 in amino acids: CAWSRTENQPQHF. DNA for the CDR3: TGTGCCTGGAGTCGGACTGAGAATCAGCCCCAGCATTTT.

The count of this clone is one. The chain links TRBV5-1 to TRBJ2-7; maybe TRBD1 (6 bases). Germline V lookup: CDR1 SGHRS, CDR2 YFSETQ. Trimming shortened V by 0 bases and J by 4 bases, and 14 bases separated the two germline ends. The CDR3 totals 15 residues. The CDR3 nucleotides are TGCGCCAGCAGCTTGGATCCCGGGACACAGTACGAGCAGTACTTC. Residues: CASSLDPGTQYEQYF.

The chain uses TRBV6-6 and TRBJ1-2; 8 bases match TRBD1. The CDR3 extends over 14 amino acids. The junction had 0 bases not matched to a gene; V was cut back by 0 bases and J by 3 bases. Germline V lookup: CDR1 MNHNY, CDR2 SVGAGI (reference sequence). The CDR3 is CASSYSGQDYGYTF. CDR3 nucleotide sequence: TGTGCCAGCAGTTACTCGGGACAGGACTATGGCTACACCTTC.

The chain recombines TRBV10-3 with TRBJ2-2; TRBD1 might be the D (5 bases). Between the trimmed V and J ends, which lost 5 bases and 4 bases, there was a span of 11 bases. This CDR3 is built from 14 residues. CDR1 is ENHRY, CDR2 SYGVKD, per germline. The CDR3 here is CAISMTDSTGELFF. The CDR3 coding sequence is TGTGCCATCAGTATGACAGATAGCACCGGGGAGCTGTTTTTT.

The chain has TRBV2 and TRBJ2-1; 7 bases match TRBD1. Germline assignment: CDR1 SNHLY and CDR2 FYNNEI. The trim removed 3 bases at V and 5 bases at J, leaving 7 bases unmatched. This CDR3 has 15 residues. The CDR3 sequence: CASSEFRGNNNEQFF. The CDR3, as DNA: TGTGCCAGCAGTGAGTTCAGGGGGAATAACAATGAGCAGTTCTTC.

This chain links TRBV15 with TRBJ2-5; 7 bases fit TRBD2. Germline-derived CDR1 and CDR2 are LNHNV and YYDKDF (reference sequence). This CDR3 is built from 17 residues. Losses at the gene ends were 3 bases for V and 5 bases for J; bases not matched to a gene: 15. The CDR3 loop is CATSSHDGGGAWETQYF. Written as DNA, the CDR3 is TGTGCCACCAGCAGCCACGACGGGGGAGGGGCGTGGGAGACCCAGTACTTC. The full variable domain, completed using reference TRBV15 and TRBJ2-5, is DAMVIQNPRYQVTQFGKPVTLSCSQTLNHNVMYWYQQKSSQAPKLLFHYYDKDFNNEADTPDNFQSRRPNTSFCFLDIRSPGLGDTAMYLCATSSHDGGGAWETQYFGPGTRLLVL.

The gene calls are TRBV18 and TRBJ2-1; 7 bases align to TRBD2. V lost 3 bases and J lost 8; bases outside the gene matches: 7. The length of the CDR3 is 14 residues. CDR1 is KGHSH, CDR2 LQKENI, per germline. The CDR3 region is CASSPVRGFDEQFF. DNA of the CDR3: TGTGCCAGCTCACCTGTGCGGGGGTTCGATGAGCAGTTCTTC.

This rearrangement joins TRBV2 to TRBJ1-1; 8 bases match TRBD1. Germline V lookup: CDR1 SNHLY, CDR2 FYNNEI. This CDR3 contains 13 residues. V shed 8 bases and J 5 bases; nucleotides not matched to a gene: 7. CDR3 nucleotide sequence: TGTGCCAGCGGATGGGACAGGATAACTGAAGCTTTCTTT. Translated: CASGWDRITEAFF. The whole variable domain, remainder taken from reference TRBV2 and TRBJ1-1, is EPEVTQTPSHQVTQMGQEVILRCVPISNHLYFYWYRQILGQKVEFLVSFYNNEISEKSEIFDDQFSVERPDGSNFTLKIRSTKLEDSAMYFCASGWDRITEAFFGQGTRLTVV.

The rearrangement joins TRBV28 to TRBJ2-3; 7 bases line up with TRBD2. Germline CDR1 is MDHEN and CDR2 is SYDVKM. The V segment lost 5 bases and the J segment 7 bases; nucleotides outside the gene matches: 9. The CDR3 runs 14 residues. Here the CDR3 reads CASSAPAGQYTQYF. The CDR3 region has the DNA TGTGCCAGCAGTGCCCCAGCGGGGCAGTATACGCAGTATTTT.